The TCR beta chain under discussion was sequenced for a study of T cells in localized non-small cell lung cancer. On this clone: Its antigen remains unidentified.

Germline-derived CDR1 and CDR2 are SGHVS and FNYEAQ. Trimming shortened V by 1 base and J by 1 base, and 10 bases separated the two germline ends. The CDR3 loop spans 15 amino acids. Broader study findings: A median of 57 clones ranked among the top 100 in tumor appeared in adjacent lung. Among blood samples, higher T cell density accompanied longer overall survival. The study sequenced only one region of the tumor. As a result, intratumor heterogeneity could not be excluded and remains possible.

Profiled with immunoSEQ multiplex PCR; TCRdb holds only in-frame clones, not every one. In the table there are around 20,000 clones, around 90% of which are singletons. Sequences were derived from peripheral blood, sampled before any cancer treatment. This sequence joins TRBV7-6 and TRBJ1-1, with D unclear. The clonotype originates from a woman between 35 and 75 years old with stage I lung adenocarcinoma. The CDR3 nucleotides are TGTGCCAGCAGCTTAGGGCGACTCCCGAACACTGAAGCTTTCTTT. Protein: CASSLGRLPNTEAFF.